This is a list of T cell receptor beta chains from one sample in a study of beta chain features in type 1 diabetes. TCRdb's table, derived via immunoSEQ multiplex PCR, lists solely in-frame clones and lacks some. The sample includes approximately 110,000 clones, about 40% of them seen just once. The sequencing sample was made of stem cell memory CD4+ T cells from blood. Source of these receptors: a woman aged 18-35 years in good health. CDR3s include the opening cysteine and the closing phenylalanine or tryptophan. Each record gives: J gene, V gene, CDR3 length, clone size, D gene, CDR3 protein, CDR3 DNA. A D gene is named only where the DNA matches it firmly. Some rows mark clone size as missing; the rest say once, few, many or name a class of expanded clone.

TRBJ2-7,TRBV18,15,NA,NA,CASSPGLADSYEQYF,TGTGCCAGCTCACCGGGTCTAGCTGACTCCTACGAGCAGTACTTC
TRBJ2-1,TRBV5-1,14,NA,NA,CASSGGNWNNEQFF,TGCGCCAGCTCTGGCGGGAATTGGAACAATGAGCAGTTCTTC
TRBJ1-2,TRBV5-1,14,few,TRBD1,CASSTNTGDYGYTF,TGCGCCAGCAGCACCAATACAGGGGACTATGGCTACACCTTC
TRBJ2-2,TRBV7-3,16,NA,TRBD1,CASSLKRQGYTGELFF,TGTGCCAGCAGCTTAAAACGACAGGGATACACCGGGGAGCTGTTTTTT
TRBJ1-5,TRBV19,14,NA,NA,CASSIAGRGQPQHF,TGTGCCAGTAGTATAGCTGGGAGGGGCCAGCCCCAGCATTTT
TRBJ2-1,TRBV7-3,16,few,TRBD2,CASSLNPLAGGLEQFF,TGTGCCAGCAGCTTAAACCCGCTAGCGGGAGGGCTTGAGCAGTTCTTC
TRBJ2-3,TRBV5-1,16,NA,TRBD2,CASSLVGTSFTDTQYF,TGCGCCAGCAGCTTGGTGGGGACTAGCTTCACAGATACGCAGTATTTT
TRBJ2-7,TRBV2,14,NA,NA,CASKSGLNRYEQYF,TGTGCCAGCAAATCAGGGTTAAATCGCTACGAGCAGTACTTC
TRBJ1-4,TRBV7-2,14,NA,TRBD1,CASSRGQGGEKLFF,TGTGCCAGCAGCCGCGGACAGGGTGGTGAAAAACTGTTTTTT
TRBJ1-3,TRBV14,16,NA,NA,CASSRRQLRSGNTIYF,TGTGCCAGCAGCCGCCGACAGTTACGCTCTGGAAACACCATATATTTT
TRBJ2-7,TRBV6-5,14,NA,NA,CASSPARGPWEQYF,TGTGCCAGCAGTCCCGCTAGGGGTCCCTGGGAGCAGTACTTC
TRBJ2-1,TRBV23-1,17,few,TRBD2,CASSEREGLVSCCEQFF,TGCGCCAGCAGCGAAAGAGAGGGACTAGTGAGTTGCTGTGAGCAGTTCTTC
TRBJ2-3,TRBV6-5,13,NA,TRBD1,CASSRDSSDTQYF,TGTGCCAGCAGTCGGGACAGCTCAGATACGCAGTATTTT
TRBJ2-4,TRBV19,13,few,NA,CASSSAGKNIQYF,TGTGCCAGTAGTTCGGCAGGGAAGAACATTCAGTACTTC
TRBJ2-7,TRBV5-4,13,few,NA,CASSDSQGYEQYF,TGTGCCAGCAGCGACTCACAGGGTTACGAGCAGTACTTC
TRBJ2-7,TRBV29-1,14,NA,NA,CSVVYAWSRYEQYF,TGCAGCGTTGTGTATGCTTGGAGTAGGTACGAGCAGTACTTC
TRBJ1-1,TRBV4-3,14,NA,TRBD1,CASSHIQGAPEAFF,TGCGCCAGCAGCCATATCCAGGGGGCCCCTGAAGCTTTCTTT
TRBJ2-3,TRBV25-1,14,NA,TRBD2,CASAFSGSTDTQYF,TGTGCCAGCGCCTTTAGCGGGAGTACAGATACGCAGTATTTT
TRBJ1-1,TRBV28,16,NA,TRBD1,CASSLGVGTGNTEAFF,TGTGCCAGCAGTTTGGGGGTGGGGACAGGGAACACTGAAGCTTTCTTT
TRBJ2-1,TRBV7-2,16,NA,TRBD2,CASSLVGLAVYNEQFF,TGTGCCAGCAGCTTAGTAGGACTAGCAGTTTACAATGAGCAGTTCTTC